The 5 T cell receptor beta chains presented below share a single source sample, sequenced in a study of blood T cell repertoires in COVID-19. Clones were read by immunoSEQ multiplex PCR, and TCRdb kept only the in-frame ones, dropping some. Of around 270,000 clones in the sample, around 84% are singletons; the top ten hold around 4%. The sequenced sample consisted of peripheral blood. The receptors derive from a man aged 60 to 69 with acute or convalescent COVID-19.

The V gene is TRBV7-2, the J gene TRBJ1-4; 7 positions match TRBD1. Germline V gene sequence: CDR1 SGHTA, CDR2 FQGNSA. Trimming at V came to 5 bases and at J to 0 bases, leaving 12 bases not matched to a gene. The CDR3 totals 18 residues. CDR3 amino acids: CASSNRLTGPATNEKLFF. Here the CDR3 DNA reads TGTGCCAGCAGCAATCGTCTGACAGGGCCGGCAACTAATGAAAAACTGTTTTTT.

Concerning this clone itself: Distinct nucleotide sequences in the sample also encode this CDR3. The CDR3 reads CASSPWTGGNTGELFF. As DNA, the CDR3 is TGTGCCAGCTCACCTTGGACAGGGGGTAACACCGGGGAGCTGTTTTTT. This chain links TRBV18 with TRBJ2-2; 10 bases map to TRBD1. The CDR3 extends over 16 amino acids. The V gene's germline CDR1 is KGHSH and CDR2 LQKENI. V lost 3 bases and J lost 2; bases outside the gene matches: 3.

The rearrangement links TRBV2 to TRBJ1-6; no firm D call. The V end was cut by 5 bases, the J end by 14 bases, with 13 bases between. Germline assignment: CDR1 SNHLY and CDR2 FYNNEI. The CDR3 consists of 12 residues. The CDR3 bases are TGTGCCAGCAGTATTCAATCGGGAGCCCTCCACTTT. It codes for CASSIQSGALHF. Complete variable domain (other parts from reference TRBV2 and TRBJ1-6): EPEVTQTPSHQVTQMGQEVILRCVPISNHLYFYWYRQILGQKVEFLVSFYNNEISEKSEIFDDQFSVERPDGSNFTLKIRSTKLEDSAMYFCASSIQSGALHFGNGTRLTVT.

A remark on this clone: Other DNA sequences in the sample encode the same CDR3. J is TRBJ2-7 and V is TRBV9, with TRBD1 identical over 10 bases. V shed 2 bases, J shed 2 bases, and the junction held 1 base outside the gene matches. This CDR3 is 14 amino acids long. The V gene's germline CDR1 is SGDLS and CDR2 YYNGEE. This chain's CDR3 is CASSVGTGAYEQYF. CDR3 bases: TGTGCCAGCAGCGTTGGGACAGGGGCCTACGAGCAGTACTTC.

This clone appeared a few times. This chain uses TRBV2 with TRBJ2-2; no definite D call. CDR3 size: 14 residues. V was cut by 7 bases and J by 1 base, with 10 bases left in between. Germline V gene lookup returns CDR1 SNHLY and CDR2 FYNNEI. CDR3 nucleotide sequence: TGTGCCAGCAAGCCAGGAATGAACACCGGGGAGCTGTTTTTT. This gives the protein CASKPGMNTGELFF. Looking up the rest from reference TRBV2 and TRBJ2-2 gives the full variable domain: EPEVTQTPSHQVTQMGQEVILRCVPISNHLYFYWYRQILGQKVEFLVSFYNNEISEKSEIFDDQFSVERPDGSNFTLKIRSTKLEDSAMYFCASKPGMNTGELFFGEGSRLTVL.